Detailed here is one TCR beta chain. What it binds is not known. The data are from a study of T cells in tuberculosis. Study findings and constraints: Active tuberculosis TCR-alpha repertoires lay closer to GMM-specific TCRs than IGRA-negative controls, suggesting clonal expansion.

Germline assignment: CDR1 SGHTA and CDR2 FQGTGA. The trim removed 4 bases at V and 3 bases at J, leaving 14 bases unmatched. The CDR3 consists of 18 residues. On average roughly 100,000 T cells per donor were immunosequenced. Data came from immunoSEQ multiplex PCR; TCRdb stores just in-frame clones and leaves some out. The sample consists of 30,000 to 45,000 clones, 93% of them appearing once. The sample comprised PBMCs. The clonotype comes from a donor aged 10-29 years with latent tuberculosis or without tuberculosis infection. The chain combines TRBV7-3 with TRBJ1-2, with 10 positions matching TRBD1. The CDR3 coding sequence is TGTGCCAGCAGCTCCGGGACAGGGGATCCGAATTGGGACTATGGCTACACCTTC. Translation gives CASSSGTGDPNWDYGYTF.